This T cell receptor (beta chain) was identified during a study of cytomegalovirus exposure and HLA in healthy donors. Study-level findings and limits: A missense variant in DCLRE1C was later tied to TCR beta V- and J-gene trimming.

About this clone: As yet, its antigen is unknown.

Germline assignment: CDR1 LGHNA and CDR2 YNFKEQ. With 4 bases removed from V and 1 base from J, the gap between germline ends came to 8 bases. This CDR3 has 14 amino acids. The PCR employed 60 Vbeta primers together with 13 Jbeta primers. Measured with immunoSEQ multiplex PCR; TCRdb has only the in-frame clones, and not every one. The table shows about 150,000 clones, with 65% to 85% occurring only once. Input material: PBMCs. The sequence was collected from a male donor in good health and CMV-seropositive. The chain combines TRBV4-2 with TRBJ1-3; the D gene is possibly TRBD1 (6 bases). CDR3 residues: CASSRGQSGNTIYF. The CDR3 region has the DNA TGTGCCAGCAGCCGTGGACAGTCTGGAAACACCATATATTTT.